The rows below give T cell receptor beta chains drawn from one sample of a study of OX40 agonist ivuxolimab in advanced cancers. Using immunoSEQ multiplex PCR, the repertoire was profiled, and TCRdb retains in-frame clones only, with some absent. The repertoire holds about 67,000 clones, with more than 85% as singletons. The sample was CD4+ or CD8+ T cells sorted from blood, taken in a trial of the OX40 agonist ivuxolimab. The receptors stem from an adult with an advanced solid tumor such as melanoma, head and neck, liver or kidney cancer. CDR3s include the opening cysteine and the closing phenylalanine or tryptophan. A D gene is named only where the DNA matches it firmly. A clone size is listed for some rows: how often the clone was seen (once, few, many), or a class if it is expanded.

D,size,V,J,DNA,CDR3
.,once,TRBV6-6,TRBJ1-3,TGTGCCAGCAGTTACTCTAGGGGAAGAGGAGACACCATATATTTT,CASSYSRGRGDTIYF
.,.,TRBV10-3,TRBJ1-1,TGTGCCACCGGAGAGAGTGGACACTTTCGGAACACTGAAGCTTTCTTT,CATGESGHFRNTEAFF
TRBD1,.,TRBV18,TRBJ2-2,TGTGCCAGCTCACCACCGAGCCAAGGGGGCTACACCGGGGAGCTGTTTTTT,CASSPPSQGGYTGELFF
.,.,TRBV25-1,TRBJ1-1,TGTGCCAGCAGTGACCCCCTCCGGGGGTCTGAAGCTTTCTTT,CASSDPLRGSEAFF
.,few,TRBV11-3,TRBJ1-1,TGTGCCAGCAGGAGGGGATCGAACACTGAAGCTTTCTTT,CASRRGSNTEAFF
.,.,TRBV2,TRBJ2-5,TGTGCCAGCACCGCTAGGAGCAGAAGACTAGAGACCCAGTACTTC,CASTARSRRLETQYF
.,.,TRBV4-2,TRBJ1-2,TGTGCCAGCAGCCAAGAGGGGGGCACGGGCTATGGCTACACCTTC,CASSQEGGTGYGYTF
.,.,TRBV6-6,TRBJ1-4,TGTGCCAGCAGTTACGAGGGTGAAAAACTGTTTTTT,CASSYEGEKLFF
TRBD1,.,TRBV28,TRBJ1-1,TGTGCCAGCAGCCCCGGGACAGCGAACACTGAAGCTTTCTTT,CASSPGTANTEAFF
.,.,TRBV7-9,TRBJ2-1,TGTGCCAGCAGCCCCTGGACTAATGAGCAGTTCTTC,CASSPWTNEQFF
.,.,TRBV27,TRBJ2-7,TGTGCCAGCAGTTTATCGCGGGGACTTCCCTCCTACGAGCAGTACTTC,CASSLSRGLPSYEQYF
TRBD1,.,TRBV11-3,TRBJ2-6,TGTGCCAGCAGAAGCCGGACAGGTGCTGGGGCCAACGTCCTGACTTTC,CASRSRTGAGANVLTF
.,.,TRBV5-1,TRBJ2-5,TGCGCCAGCAGCACCCGAGGTAGTGCCCAAGAGACCCAGTACTTC,CASSTRGSAQETQYF
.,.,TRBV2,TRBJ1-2,TGTGCCAGCCGAGGTACTGAGACAGACTATGGCTACACCTTC,CASRGTETDYGYTF
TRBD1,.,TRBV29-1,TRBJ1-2,TGCAGCGTTGTGGTATCAGGGACAGGGGTCGGAAACTATGGCTACACCTTC,CSVVVSGTGVGNYGYTF
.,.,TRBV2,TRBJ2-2,TGTGCCAGCAGTGAATTTATGGCTCTGAACACCGGGGAGCTGTTTTTT,CASSEFMALNTGELFF
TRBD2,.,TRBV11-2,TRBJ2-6,TGTGCCAGCAGCTCAGGACTAGCGGGAGGGGTCTCTGGGGCCAACGTCCTGACTTTC,CASSSGLAGGVSGANVLTF
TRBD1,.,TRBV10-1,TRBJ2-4,TGCGCCAGCAGTGAGTATGGGACAGGGGAAAACATTCAGTACTTC,CASSEYGTGENIQYF
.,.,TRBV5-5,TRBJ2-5,TGTGCCAGCAGCTTGGGGGGCGCGGAGACCCAGTACTTC,CASSLGGAETQYF
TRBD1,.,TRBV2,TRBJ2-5,TGTGCCAGCAGGACAGGGACGGGGGAGACCCAGTACTTC,CASRTGTGETQYF
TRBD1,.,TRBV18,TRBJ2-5,TGTGCCAGCTCACCTTCTGCGACAGGGAATTCAGAGACCCAGTACTTC,CASSPSATGNSETQYF
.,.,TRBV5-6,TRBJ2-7,TGTGCCAGCAGCCTAAACTACGAGCAGTACTTC,CASSLNYEQYF
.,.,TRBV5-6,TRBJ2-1,TGTGCCAGCAGCTCACCGGGCTACGCCTACAATGAGCAGTTCTTC,CASSSPGYAYNEQFF
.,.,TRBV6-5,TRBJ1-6,TGTGCCAGCAGTCCCGACCCTGCCCCAGGTTCACCCCTCCACTTT,CASSPDPAPGSPLHF
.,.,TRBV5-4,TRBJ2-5,TGTGCCAGCAGCTTTTTGGACTCTCTCGTGGAGACCCAGTACTTC,CASSFLDSLVETQYF
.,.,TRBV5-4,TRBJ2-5,TGTGCCAGCAACCTGGACTTTTACCAAGAGACCCAGTACTTC,CASNLDFYQETQYF
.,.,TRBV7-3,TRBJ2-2,TGTGCCAGCAGCTTAAAGCAGGGGTCGGGCACCGGGGAGCTGTTTTTT,CASSLKQGSGTGELFF
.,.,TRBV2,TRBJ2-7,TGTGCCAGCCCTAGAGACCCAGCCGGACCCGAGCAGTACTTC,CASPRDPAGPEQYF
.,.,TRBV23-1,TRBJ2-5,TGCGCCAAACAAGAGACCCAGTACTTC,CAKQETQYF
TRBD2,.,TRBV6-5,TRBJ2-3,TGTGCCAGCAGTTACGCGGGGGTCTACACAGATACGCAGTATTTT,CASSYAGVYTDTQYF
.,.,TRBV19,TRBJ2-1,TGTGCCAGTAGTATAACCCCCGGGGACAATGAGCAGTTCTTC,CASSITPGDNEQFF
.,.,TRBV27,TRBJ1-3,TGTGCCAGCAGTTTAACCCACTCTGGAAACACCATATATTTT,CASSLTHSGNTIYF
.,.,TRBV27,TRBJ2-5,TGTGCCAGCAGTTTATATGGCGGGTCCTCTGCGGAAGAGACCCAGTACTTC,CASSLYGGSSAEETQYF
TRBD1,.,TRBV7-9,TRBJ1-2,TGTGCCAGCAGGTGGACAGGGGGGTCGAACTATGGCTACACCTTC,CASRWTGGSNYGYTF
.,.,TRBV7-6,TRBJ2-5,TGTGCCAGCAGCTTAAACCAGGAGACCCAGTACTTC,CASSLNQETQYF
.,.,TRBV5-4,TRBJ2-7,TGTGCCAGCAGCACCCAGCTGTCCGAGCAGTACTTC,CASSTQLSEQYF
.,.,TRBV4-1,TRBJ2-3,TGCGCCAGCAGCCAAGTTGAGGGGGGACGACTTATAAGAGATACGCAGTATTTT,CASSQVEGGRLIRDTQYF
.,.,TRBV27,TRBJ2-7,TGTGCCAGCAGTTTAAGAGTGGCGGGGCAGTTCTACGAGCAGTACTTC,CASSLRVAGQFYEQYF
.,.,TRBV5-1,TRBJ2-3,TGCGCCAGCAGCTCGACAGTTAGCACAGATACGCAGTATTTT,CASSSTVSTDTQYF
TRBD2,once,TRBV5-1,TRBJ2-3,TGCGCCAGCAGCTTTGCGGGACTAGGCGTCGATACGCAGTATTTT,CASSFAGLGVDTQYF
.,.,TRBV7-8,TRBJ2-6,TGTGCCAGCAGCTTAGGCCCGGACACCAACTCTGGGGCCAACGTCCTGACTTTC,CASSLGPDTNSGANVLTF
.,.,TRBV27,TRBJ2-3,TGTGCCAGCAGTTTGGCGAGGCGGTACACAGATACGCAGTATTTT,CASSLARRYTDTQYF
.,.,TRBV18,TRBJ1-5,TGTGCCAGCCGGGACGGATTGAGCAATCAGCCCCAGCATTTT,CASRDGLSNQPQHF